These 12 T cell receptor beta chains were sequenced from one sample in a study of spatial heterogeneity in lung cancer. Specified time point: sample taken at primary tumor resection. Each CDR3 protein gets one entry after TCRdb re-called the 5' RACE reads with MiXCR. The sample contains 3,000 or so distinct CDR3 sequences, 27% of which appear only once. Whole-study results and caveats: Tumor mutation counts were tracked by expanded intratumoral alpha and beta TCR counts.

These receptors' antigens are unknown. The sequenced sample was lung tumor tissue, obtained at surgery. The source is a female donor with early-stage non-small cell lung cancer.

This clonotype appeared a few times. The V and J genes are TRBV7-2 and TRBJ2-3, with 7 bases fitting TRBD1. The CDR3 extends over 15 amino acids. V lost 3 bases to trimming and J lost 0 bases; unmatched junction nucleotides: 3. Germline assignment: CDR1 SGHTA and CDR2 FQGNSA. CDR3 coding DNA: TGTGCCAGCAGCTTCGACAGGGATAGCACAGATACGCAGTATTTT. This gives the protein CASSFDRDSTDTQYF.

In its sample, this clonotype ranks as medium-sized (0.01 to 0.1%). The chain combines TRBV19 with TRBJ1-4; tentative D call: TRBD1 (5 bases). V was shortened by 9 bases and J by 8 bases, with 16 bases between the two germline ends. Germline V gene lookup returns CDR1 LNHDA and CDR2 SQIVND (reference sequence). CDR3 length equals 13 residues. CDR3 region: CARTPHRGEKLFF. In DNA, the CDR3 is TGTGCCAGAACCCCCCACCGGGGCGAAAAACTGTTTTTT.

This clonotype showed up just once. The gene calls are TRBV11-1 and TRBJ2-3, with 13 bases identical to TRBD2. The CDR3 length is 16 residues. Trimming at V came to 5 bases and at J to 2 bases, leaving 4 bases not matched to a gene. Germline V gene lookup returns CDR1 SGHAT and CDR2 FQDESV (reference sequence). The CDR3 here is CASSPGTSGATDTQYF. The DNA of the CDR3 is TGTGCCAGCAGCCCGGGGACTAGCGGGGCCACAGATACGCAGTATTTT.

This clonotype was counted a few times. The CDR3 DNA is TGTGCCTGGGGGGACACCTACGAGCAGTACTTC. Translation gives CAWGDTYEQYF. The V gene is TRBV30, the J gene TRBJ2-7, with D perhaps matching TRBD1 (6 bases). The germline V and J ends were trimmed by 5 bases and 2 bases, with 7 bases remaining between them. This CDR3 spans 11 amino acids. The germline CDR1 and CDR2 sequences are GTSNPN and SVGIG (reference sequence). The full variable domain, in which reference TRBV30 and TRBJ2-7 provide the parts outside the CDR3, is SQTIHQWPATLVQPVGSPLSLECTVEGTSNPNLYWYRQAAGRGLQLLFYSVGIGQISSEVPQNLSASRPQDRQFILSSKKLLLSDSGFYLCAWGDTYEQYFGPGTRLTVT.

The CDR3 coding sequence is TGTGCCAGCAGTTTAGGGACAGCACCTAATGAAAAACTGTTTTTT. Its protein product is CASSLGTAPNEKLFF. The rearrangement joins TRBV12-3 or TRBV12-4 to TRBJ1-4; TRBD1 is a possible D gene (6 bases). Trimming left V 1 base short and J 3 bases short, with 9 bases between. The CDR3 totals 15 residues.

The rearrangement links TRBV5-5 to TRBJ2-4, with D hard to call. Germline assignment: CDR1 SGHKS and CDR2 YYEKEE (reference sequence). V was clipped by 2 bases and J by 6 bases, with 15 bases between them. This CDR3 region has 15 residues. CDR3 region: CASSFTEVAGNIQYF. CDR3 bases: TGTGCCAGCAGCTTTACAGAGGTAGCCGGAAACATTCAGTACTTC.

Turning to this clonotype: This may be a read error: a much more frequent sequence differs by one nucleotide. The chain couples TRBV19 to TRBJ2-4; D is unresolved. The germline gives CDR1 LNHDA, CDR2 SQIVND (reference sequence). The CDR3 extends over 13 amino acids. The CDR3 protein is CASTPGPKNIKYF. The DNA of the CDR3 is TGTGCCAGTACCCCAGGCCCCAAAAACATTAAGTACTTC.

This clonotype was detected once. This chain links TRBV7-7 with TRBJ2-5, with TRBD2 matching over 8 bases. This CDR3 has 15 residues. Germline assignment: CDR1 SSHAT and CDR2 FNYEAQ (reference sequence). V lost 5 bases, J lost 7 bases, and 12 bases stayed unmatched. CDR3 sequence: CASSPTPGGPGTQYF. In DNA, the CDR3 is TGTGCCAGCAGCCCCACCCCGGGGGGGCCGGGGACCCAGTACTTC.

This clonotype is labeled medium-sized. This sequence joins TRBV20-1 and TRBJ2-1; the match to TRBD2 covers 12 bases. The V gene's germline CDR1 is DFQATT and CDR2 SNEGSKA (reference sequence). The CDR3 consists of 16 residues. J was trimmed by 6 bases and V by 0 bases; bases with no gene match: 6. The CDR3 region is CSARDRLAGVGNEQFF. CDR3 DNA sequence: TGCAGTGCTAGAGATAGACTAGCGGGAGTAGGCAATGAGCAGTTCTTC.

For the CDR3, the DNA is TGTGCCAGCAGCCACATGGGACTGCAAGCCTACGAGCAGTACTTC. It is translated as CASSHMGLQAYEQYF. The chain uses TRBV3-1 and TRBJ2-7; possible D gene TRBD2, 6 bases. Trimming shortened V by 3 bases and J by 2 bases, and 14 bases separated the two germline ends. CDR1 is LGHDT and CDR2 is YNNKEL in the germline V gene (reference sequence). This CDR3 comprises 15 residues.

The V gene is TRBV18, the J gene TRBJ2-5; D is uncertain. This CDR3 is built from 13 residues. Germline V gene lookup returns CDR1 KGHSH and CDR2 LQKENI. Deletions cut 2 bases from V and 5 bases from J, with 9 bases between. CDR3 bases: TGTGCCAGCTCACCAATCAGTAAGGAGACCCAGTACTTC. This gives the protein CASSPISKETQYF.

This clonotype turned up a few times. CDR3 bases: TGTGCCAGCAGCTTAGTCGCTATCAACTCCGATACGCAGTATTTT. This translates into CASSLVAINSDTQYF. This chain joins TRBV7-9 and TRBJ2-3; D gene uncertain. The germline CDR1 and CDR2 sequences are SEHNR and FQNEAQ (reference sequence). The CDR3 is 15 amino acids. Trimming removed 1 base from V and 6 bases from J, with 14 bases in between.